These 5 T cell receptor beta chains were sequenced from one sample in a study of shared clonotypes between healthy human individuals. Assay: immunoSEQ multiplex PCR; the TCRdb copy retains only in-frame clones and omits some. The sample lists about 380,000 clones, 95% to 97% occurring once. Sample: memory CD8+ T cells sorted from blood. Regarding subset: CD45RO+ cells pooled with CCR7-negative TemRA cells. These receptors were taken from a man aged 30 to 45 in good health.

This chain links TRBV5-6 with TRBJ1-4; D remains unclear. Trimming stripped 4 bases from V and 0 bases from J, with 13 bases between. This CDR3 has 16 residues. CDR1 and CDR2 from the germline V gene are SGHDT and YYEEEE. The CDR3 here is CASSPTRDTTNEKLFF. CDR3 nucleotide sequence: TGTGCCAGCAGCCCCACCCGGGATACAACTAATGAAAAACTGTTTTTT.

The genes are TRBV5-1 and TRBJ2-2, with D uncertain. CDR3 size: 15 residues. Trimming removed 0 bases from V and 4 bases from J, with 10 bases in between. Germline values: CDR1 SGHRS, CDR2 YFSETQ. CDR3: CASSLGIASTGELFF. Here the CDR3 DNA reads TGCGCCAGCAGCTTGGGCATAGCATCCACCGGGGAGCTGTTTTTT.

This clone came up a few times. This chain links TRBV4-1 with TRBJ1-2; 7 bases align to TRBD1. The trim removed 3 bases at V and 4 bases at J, leaving 2 bases unmatched. The CDR3 is 13 residues long. CDR1 MGHRA and CDR2 YSYEKL come from the germline V gene. CDR3 sequence reads: CASSQGQFYGYTF. The CDR3 region has the DNA TGCGCCAGCAGCCAGGGACAGTTCTATGGCTACACCTTC.

The chain is built from TRBV30 and TRBJ1-3; possibly TRBD1 for D (6 bases). The CDR3 contains 15 residues. V dropped 0 bases and J dropped 0 bases, with 9 bases sitting between them. Germline V gene sequence: CDR1 GTSNPN, CDR2 SVGIG (reference sequence). The CDR3: CAWSVRGGSGNTIYF. CDR3 sequence (DNA): TGTGCCTGGAGTGTGAGGGGGGGCTCTGGAAACACCATATATTTT.

V and J are TRBV5-1 and TRBJ1-1; 8 nucleotides line up with TRBD1. Germline V gene sequence: CDR1 SGHRS, CDR2 YFSETQ. V lost 3 bases, J lost 0 bases, and 7 bases stayed unmatched. The CDR3 covers 16 residues. CDR3 in DNA: TGCGCCAGCAGCTCGAACAGGGGGACCCTGAACACTGAAGCTTTCTTT. It is translated as CASSSNRGTLNTEAFF.